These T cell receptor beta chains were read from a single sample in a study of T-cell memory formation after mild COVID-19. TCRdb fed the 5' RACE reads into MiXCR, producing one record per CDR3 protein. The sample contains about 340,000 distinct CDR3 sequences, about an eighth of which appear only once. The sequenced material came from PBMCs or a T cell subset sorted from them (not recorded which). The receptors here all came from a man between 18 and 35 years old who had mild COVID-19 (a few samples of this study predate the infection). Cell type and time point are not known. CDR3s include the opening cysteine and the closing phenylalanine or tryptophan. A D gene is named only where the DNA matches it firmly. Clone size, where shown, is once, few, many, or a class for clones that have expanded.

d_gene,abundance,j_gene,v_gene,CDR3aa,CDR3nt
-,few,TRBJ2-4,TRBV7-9,CASSSLDRINIQYF,TGTGCCAGCAGCTCCCTAGACAGAATAAACATTCAGTACTTC
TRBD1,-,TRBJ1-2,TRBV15,CATSTDRAANYGYTF,TGTGCCACCAGCACCGACAGGGCGGCTAACTATGGCTACACCTTC
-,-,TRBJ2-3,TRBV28,CASSHHGGGQGSTDTQYF,TGTGCCAGCAGCCACCATGGGGGGGGGCAGGGGAGCACAGATACGCAGTATTTT
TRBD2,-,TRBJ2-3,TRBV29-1,CSVTGLAITDTQYF,TGCAGCGTGACGGGACTAGCGATCACAGATACGCAGTATTTT
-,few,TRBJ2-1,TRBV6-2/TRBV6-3,CASTRNGNSYNEQFF,TGTGCCAGCACCAGGAACGGAAACTCCTACAATGAGCAGTTCTTC
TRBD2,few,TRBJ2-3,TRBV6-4,CASSASGGSTDTQYF,TGTGCCAGCAGTGCCAGCGGGGGTTCCACAGATACGCAGTATTTT
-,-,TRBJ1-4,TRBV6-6,CASSLVRGTNEKLFF,TGTGCCAGCAGTTTGGTCAGGGGAACTAATGAAAAACTGTTTTTT
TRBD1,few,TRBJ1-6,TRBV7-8,CASSQGQGPPLHF,TGTGCCAGCAGCCAAGGACAGGGGCCACCCCTCCACTTT
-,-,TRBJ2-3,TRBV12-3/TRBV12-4,CASRPSAQGLGTDTQYF,TGTGCCAGCAGGCCTAGCGCCCAGGGGCTAGGCACAGATACGCAGTATTTT
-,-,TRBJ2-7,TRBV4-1,CASSQEVSQAYEQYF,TGCGCCAGCAGCCAAGAGGTCAGCCAAGCCTACGAGCAGTACTTC
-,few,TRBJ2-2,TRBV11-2,CASSLRPLNTGELFF,TGTGCCAGCAGCTTAAGGCCTCTAAACACCGGGGAGCTGTTTTTT
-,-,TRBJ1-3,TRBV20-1,CSARVSRGNTIYF,TGCAGTGCTAGAGTCAGCCGGGGAAACACCATATATTTT
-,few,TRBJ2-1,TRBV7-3,CASSDGGLVANEQFF,TGTGCCAGCAGCGACGGAGGGCTAGTGGCCAATGAGCAGTTCTTC
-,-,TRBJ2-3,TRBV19,CASSRDLSDTQYF,TGTGCCAGTAGTCGGGACTTATCAGATACGCAGTATTTT
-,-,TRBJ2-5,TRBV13,CASSPPDTQETQYF,TGTGCCAGCAGCCCCCCTGACACCCAAGAGACCCAGTACTTC
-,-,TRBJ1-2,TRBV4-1,CASSHPIRGGTGYGYTF,TGCGCCAGCAGCCACCCTATAAGAGGAGGGACCGGGTATGGCTACACCTTC
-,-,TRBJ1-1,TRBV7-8,CASSATGFMAEAFF,TGTGCCAGCAGCGCTACAGGGTTCATGGCTGAAGCTTTCTTT
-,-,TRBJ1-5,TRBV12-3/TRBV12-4,CASRLQGLPPQHF,TGTGCCAGCAGACTACAGGGTTTGCCGCCCCAGCATTTT
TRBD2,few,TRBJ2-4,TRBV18,CASSPPGREDIQYF,TGTGCCAGCTCACCACCAGGGAGGGAGGACATTCAGTACTTC
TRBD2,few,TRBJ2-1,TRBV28,CASSTTLAGGTNEQFF,TGTGCCAGCAGTACCACCCTAGCGGGGGGAACCAATGAGCAGTTCTTC
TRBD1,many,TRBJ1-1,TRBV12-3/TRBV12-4,CASSLDRGTEAFF,TGTGCCAGCAGCTTAGACAGGGGAACTGAAGCTTTCTTT